The 17 T cell receptor beta chains given below trace back to one sample, sequenced in a study of identical twins. TCRdb redid the calling of the 5' RACE reads with MiXCR, one entry per CDR3 protein. There are about 340,000 distinct CDR3 sequences in the sample; about 10% occur only once, and 7.5% to 9.5% lies in the top ten. The sequenced material came from naive T cells sorted from blood. Receptors originate from a woman between 45 and 60 years old in good health.

The chain combines TRBV29-1 with TRBJ2-1; TRBD2 matches 11 bases. The CDR3 runs to 12 residues. Germline V gives CDR1 SQVTM, CDR2 ANQGSEA. This chain's CDR3 is CSLGLADNEQFF. CDR3 sequence (DNA): TGCAGTCTGGGACTAGCGGACAATGAGCAGTTCTTC.

A word on this clonotype: This may arise from a read error, as a much more abundant clone is one base away. The CDR3 does not close with the conserved phenylalanine or tryptophan, likely indicating a read error. CDR3 residues: CASRLWGRQQAYNEQFC. The CDR3, as DNA: TGTGCCAGCAGACTTTGGGGCCGACAACAGGCCTACAATGAGCAGTTCTGC. The chain uses TRBV12-3 or TRBV12-4 and TRBJ2-1, with D possibly TRBD1 on 5 matching bases. V was trimmed by 6 bases and J by 2 bases, leaving 20 bases between them. The CDR3 has 17 residues.

This clonotype has at least ten counts. The chain uses TRBV27 and TRBJ2-7; 8 bases are a match to TRBD1. The CDR3 is 15 residues long. V trimming: 2 bases; J trimming: 5 bases; junction bases outside the gene matches: 8. Germline loops: CDR1 MNHEY, CDR2 SMNVEV (reference sequence). The CDR3 region is CASSLPDRGTDEQYV. The CDR3 nucleotides are TGTGCCAGCAGTTTACCCGACAGGGGAACTGACGAGCAGTACGTC.

The genes are TRBV27 and TRBJ2-5, with 8 bases aligning to TRBD1. CDR1 and CDR2 from the germline V gene are MNHEY and SMNVEV (reference sequence). CDR3 length: 16 amino acids. Unmatched junction bases numbered 10, after V lost 6 bases and J lost 1 base. Written as DNA, the CDR3 is TGTGCCAGCAGCGCTAAATGGACAGGGCCCCAAGAGACCCAGTACTTC. The encoded protein is CASSAKWTGPQETQYF.

This clonotype was seen repeatedly, ten times or more. V is TRBV2 and J is TRBJ2-1; no reliable D call. The CDR3 is 13 amino acids. The germline V gene encodes CDR1 SNHLY and CDR2 FYNNEI. Trimming stripped 3 bases from V and 0 bases from J, with 3 bases between. CDR3 bases: TGTGCCAGCAGTGACTCCTCCTACAATGAGCAGTTCTTC. This codes for CASSDSSYNEQFF. The complete variable domain, with remaining parts taken from reference TRBV2 and TRBJ2-1, reads EPEVTQTPSHQVTQMGQEVILRCVPISNHLYFYWYRQILGQKVEFLVSFYNNEISEKSEIFDDQFSVERPDGSNFTLKIRSTKLEDSAMYFCASSDSSYNEQFFGPGTRLTVL.

Ten or more counts support this clonotype. V usage is TRBV7-9 and J usage is TRBJ1-1; D uncertain. V was pared by 7 bases and J by 3 bases, with 6 bases between. The CDR3 sequence is 11 residues long. The germline V gene encodes CDR1 SEHNR and CDR2 FQNEAQ (reference sequence). CDR3 DNA: TGTGCCAGCAAGCGGGACACTGAAGCTTTCTTT. Protein product: CASKRDTEAFF.

The chain couples TRBV3-1 to TRBJ2-7; 7 nucleotides agree with TRBD1. Unmatched junction bases numbered 3, after V lost 0 bases and J lost 1 base. The V gene's germline CDR1 is LGHDT and CDR2 YNNKEL (reference sequence). This CDR3 comprises 15 residues. CDR3 in amino acids: CASSQEGGQSYEQYF. The CDR3 DNA reads as TGTGCCAGCAGCCAAGAAGGGGGACAGTCCTACGAGCAGTACTTC.

A few counts support this clonotype. The chain links TRBV20-1 to TRBJ2-3; D may be TRBD2 (6 bases). Per germline, CDR1 DFQATT and CDR2 SNEGSKA (reference sequence). The V and J ends lost 5 bases and 1 base respectively, with 13 bases between them. The CDR3 consists of 14 residues. The CDR3 loop is CSAYLAQGTDTQYF. Written as DNA, the CDR3 is TGCAGTGCTTACCTAGCGCAGGGCACAGATACGCAGTATTTT.

This chain links TRBV11-2 with TRBJ2-3, with D uncertain. This CDR3 spans 14 amino acids. Trimming left V 5 bases short and J 4 bases short, with 13 bases between. Per germline, CDR1 SGHAT and CDR2 FQNNGV. Here the CDR3 DNA reads TGTGCCAGCAGCCCCGGGCGGACGTCAGATACGCAGTATTTT. Translation gives CASSPGRTSDTQYF.

This clonotype has just a few counts. This chain links TRBV12-3 or TRBV12-4 with TRBJ1-4; D may be TRBD1 (5 bases). V gave up 6 bases and J gave up 7 bases, with 15 bases separating them. The CDR3 extends over 14 amino acids. Here the CDR3 DNA reads TGTGCCAGCAGGGGGAACGCGGGACCTGAAAAACTGTTTTTT. It is translated as CASRGNAGPEKLFF.

As concerns this clonotype: No DNA is shown, since the ends of the CDR3 on it are uncertain; the CDR3 is the one TCRdb lists. CDR3 protein: CATSRVIPDRGRTPGSCFF. The gene calls are TRBV15 and TRBJ2-2; the D segment call TRBD1 is taken from the table without a DNA check. The CDR3 is 19 residues long, ends included. The V gene's germline CDR1 is LNHNV and CDR2 YYDKDF (reference sequence).

This clonotype was picked up many times. The chain couples TRBV12-3 or TRBV12-4 to TRBJ2-7, with 7 bases aligning to TRBD2. The CDR3 runs 15 residues. V shed 5 bases, J shed 3 bases, and the junction held 10 bases outside the gene matches. CDR3 nucleotides: TGTGCCAGCAGTCCCGGTTGGAAGCGGGGCTACGAGCAGTACTTC. Its protein is CASSPGWKRGYEQYF.

With regard to this clonotype: A read error may produce the germline difference seen at one junction end. The chain carries TRBV12-3 or TRBV12-4 and TRBJ1-1; D gene ambiguous. The CDR3 covers 12 residues. In DNA, the CDR3 is TGTGCCAGCAGTCTCGACCGTCAGGAGCGAAACTTT. It translates to CASSLDRQERNF.

Many counts were recorded for this clonotype. The chain recombines TRBV6-2 or TRBV6-3 with TRBJ2-3, with D uncertain. V was trimmed by 6 bases and J by 2 bases, leaving 12 bases between them. The CDR3 extends over 14 amino acids. Germline CDR1 is MNHEY and CDR2 is SVGEGT. The CDR3 region is CASRLGPVTDTQYF. The CDR3, as DNA: TGTGCCAGCAGACTCGGACCCGTCACAGATACGCAGTATTTT.

The table lists this clonotype with a few counts. The chain couples TRBV11-3 to TRBJ2-5; perhaps D is TRBD1 or TRBD2 (6 bases each). There are 17 residues in the CDR3. CDR1 is SGHNT, CDR2 YENEEA, per germline. Trimming pared 4 bases from V and 2 bases from J, leaving 20 bases between. Written as DNA, the CDR3 is TGTGCCAGCAGCTCGCTAGCGCGACTGGACAGACAAGAGACCCAGTACTTC. Translation gives CASSSLARLDRQETQYF.

This clonotype came up many times. This chain links TRBV3-1 with TRBJ1-1; D not certain. Germline V gene data show CDR1 as LGHDT and CDR2 as YNNKEL (reference sequence). The V gene lost 5 bases and the J gene lost 2 bases, with 6 bases spanning the gap. The CDR3 length is 12 residues. The CDR3 protein is CASSAINTEAFF. Written as DNA, the CDR3 is TGTGCCAGCAGCGCCATTAACACTGAAGCTTTCTTT.

CDR3: CASSTRQGGSYGYTF. The CDR3, as DNA: TGTGCCAGCAGCACAAGACAGGGGGGCAGCTATGGCTACACCTTC. The chain has TRBV7-8 and TRBJ1-2; the match to TRBD1 covers 9 bases. CDR3 size: 15 residues. Germline CDR1 and CDR2: SGHVS and FQNEAQ. The V gene end was trimmed by 5 bases and the J gene end by 4 bases; junction bases not matched to a gene: 8.